One and the same sample provided the 4 T cell receptor beta chains below, sequenced in a study of blood T cell repertoires in COVID-19. Assay used: immunoSEQ multiplex PCR; TCRdb lists only in-frame clones, some missing. This table has roughly 200,000 clones, roughly 90% appearing once. The sample taken for sequencing was peripheral blood. These receptor sequences come from a woman aged 40-49 years who had recovered from COVID-19.

The rearrangement links TRBV7-9 to TRBJ2-5; TRBD2 matches at 10 bases. This CDR3 comprises 13 residues. The junction had 7 bases not matched to a gene; V was cut back by 10 bases and J by 5 bases. The germline gives CDR1 SEHNR, CDR2 FQNEAQ (reference sequence). The CDR3 is CATASGSPETQYF. The CDR3 bases are TGTGCCACCGCTAGCGGGAGTCCCGAGACCCAGTACTTC.

The CDR3 region is CASSDLPGDTQYF. In DNA, the CDR3 is TGTGCCAGCAGTGACCTTCCGGGGGATACGCAGTATTTT. The rearrangement uses TRBV6-4 and TRBJ2-3, with D perhaps TRBD2 (5 bases). V was pared by 2 bases and J by 6 bases, with 9 bases between. Germline CDR1 reads MRHNA; CDR2 reads SNTAGT. The CDR3 runs to 13 residues.

The chain uses TRBV14 and TRBJ2-2; D remains unclear. Looked up from germline, CDR1 is SGHDN and CDR2 is FVKESK. Deletions cut 4 bases from V and 5 bases from J, with 14 bases between. This CDR3 has 15 amino acids. CDR3 sequence reads: CASSPFTTRTGELFF. In DNA, the CDR3 is TGTGCCAGCAGCCCATTTACAACGAGGACCGGGGAGCTGTTTTTT. Full variable domain (remainder filled in from reference TRBV14 and TRBJ2-2): EAGVTQFPSHSVIEKGQTVTLRCDPISGHDNLYWYRRVMGKEIKFLLHFVKESKQDESGMPNNRFLAERTGGTYSTLKVQPAELEDSGVYFCASSPFTTRTGELFFGEGSRLTVL.

This chain links TRBV15 with TRBJ2-5, with D perhaps TRBD2 (5 bases). V lost 1 base to trimming and J lost 4 bases, with 16 bases between them. CDR3 size: 16 residues. In germline, CDR1 is LNHNV, CDR2 YYDKDF (reference sequence). CDR3 sequence (DNA): TGTGCCACCAGCAGAGGCGGCAGACCGAGCGGAGAGACCCAGTACTTC. Protein: CATSRGGRPSGETQYF.